This T cell receptor beta chain was sequenced in a study of T cell responses to AZD1222 COVID-19 vaccine. Study outcomes and limitations: Spike-specific TCR breadth and depth both grew after two AZD1222 doses. There were repertoire samples only from the period after the peak T cell response.

Turning to this clone: Its antigen is currently unknown.

This CDR3 has 15 amino acids. Germline V lookup: CDR1 MDHEN, CDR2 SYDVKM. V was cut by 2 bases and J by 5 bases, with 13 bases left in between. The protocol was immunoSEQ multiplex PCR, while the TCRdb copy is restricted to in-frame clones and leaves out a portion. The sample consists of 100,000 or so clones, around 87% of them appearing once. The J gene is TRBJ1-5, the V gene TRBV28; D unclear. The sequence was obtained from an adult in good health. Sequencing was performed on peripheral blood, taken on day 0 of MenACWY control vaccination. The CDR3 region has the DNA TGTGCCAGCAGTTTAATCTCGTTGGCCTATCAGCCCCAGCATTTT. This codes for CASSLISLAYQPQHF.